This TCR beta chain was recovered during a study of blood T cell repertoires in COVID-19 (dated by TCRdb to the early 2020s). Concerning the study at large: The collaborator samples originated in the United States, Italy and Spain and spanned the acute and convalescent phases of COVID-19. The material from the prospective study consisted of cDNA or gDNA derived from T cells, B-cell-depleted T cells, or PBMCs. Deeply sampled blood TCRbeta repertoires from subjects exposed to, actively infected with, or recovered from COVID-19 were included in the dataset. A freely available public database, intended as a resource for researchers studying the immune response to SARS-CoV-2, is where the repertoires were released. The samples were drawn from the first 160 participants of the ongoing ImmuneRACE study and from 1,254 subjects provided by 6 global collaborators. A de-identified subject ID, COVID-19 status, age in years and sex were almost always included in the sample metadata. Where HLA class I and class II types were available, the types were taken from metadata supplied by the sample provider, not from assay-based typing. The paper as a whole reports these results and caveats: Clinical and demographic metadata were provided uncurated, with the amount varying by source and participant.

As to this clone: The target of this receptor is not known. No per-base quality is available; no much larger clone lies one base away.

TCRbeta CDR3 regions were amplified from genomic DNA using the immunoSEQ Assay, a bias-controlled multiplex PCR. Per the original workflow: The number of nucleated cells in each sample was estimated by amplification of reference gene primers within the assay. To quantify the absolute abundance of each unique TCRbeta CDR3 rearrangement, sequence reads were collapsed and filtered. For each sample, productive Simpson clonality was calculated as the square root of Simpson's diversity index over productive rearrangements. TCRdb carries this immuneACCESS record with in-frame sequences only. Its versions omit some clonotypes, under half of them owing to an unresolved V gene in the studies checked, with the rest unexplained. That table gives V, J and clone size, and the DNA gave D and trimming. The sample table shows some 310,000 clones, and under 90% are seen once. The ten biggest clones cover just under 9.5% of the sample.

Enrolling through a virtual design, the prospective study's participants ranged in age from roughly 18 to 90 years and lived across some 22 United States geographic areas. To assign participants to cohorts, the prospective study relied on clinical history that participants themselves reported in a screening survey and a study questionnaire. Recovered participants in ImmuneRACE Cohort 3 were defined by two consecutive negative NP/OP PCR tests, clearance by a healthcare professional, or resolution of symptoms. In the prospective study, mobile phlebotomists collected whole blood, serum and a nasopharyngeal or oropharyngeal swab from each participant. Participants in the prospective study had the option to provide additional blood draws and questionnaires over an approximately 2-month period. Before DNA extraction, prospective study blood samples were shipped either frozen or at room temperature. Inclusive of the bounding cysteine and phenylalanine, the CDR3 is 19 residues long. The sequence is cut down to CDR3 DNA, 57 bases in frame from base 1. V has 5 bases trimmed and J has 4 bases trimmed; junction bases matching no gene number 15. Reading the germline V gene gives CDR1 MGHRA and CDR2 YSYEKL.

The source material was PBMCs or T cells enriched from blood (not recorded which). The sequence is built from TRBV4-1 and TRBJ2-7, with 15 central nucleotides matching TRBD2. This sequence was found in a woman aged 25 to 39 who had recovered from COVID-19. The nucleotides read TGCGCCAGCAGCGGTATAGTCAGGACTAGCGGGAGGGACGAATACGAGCAGTACTTC. Its translation is CASSGIVRTSGRDEYEQYF.